These T cell receptor beta chains were read from a single sample in a study of blood T cell repertoires in COVID-19. Produced via immunoSEQ multiplex PCR; TCRdb's table is partial and in-frame only. The table shows 200,000 to 250,000 clones, with over 80% occurring only once. Sample: PBMCs or T cells enriched from blood (not recorded which). The receptors come from a woman aged 40 to 50 who had recovered from COVID-19. Each CDR3 is given with its conserved first and last residue. Each record gives: clone size, J gene, D gene, V gene, CDR3 protein, CDR3 DNA. D genes are given only for firm matches. Clone size appears in some rows only: once, few, many, or a class for an expanded clone.

once | TRBJ2-2 | - | TRBV5-1 | CASSLGLTGELFF | TGCGCCAGCAGCTTGGGGCTCACCGGGGAGCTGTTTTTT
once | TRBJ2-3 | - | TRBV19 | CASHSGRGTDTQYF | TGTGCCAGCCATTCCGGCCGGGGCACAGATACGCAGTATTTT
- | TRBJ2-1 | TRBD2 | TRBV10-1 | CASSLGTRLLNEQFF | TGCGCCAGCAGTCTCGGGACTAGGCTCCTCAATGAGCAGTTCTTC
- | TRBJ2-7 | TRBD1 | TRBV3-1/TRBV3-2 | CASSQPGQLFREQYF | TGTGCCAGCAGCCAACCGGGACAGCTTTTCCGCGAGCAGTACTTC
- | TRBJ2-3 | TRBD1 | TRBV9 | CASKPTGARADTQYF | TGTGCCAGCAAACCGACAGGGGCGCGCGCAGATACGCAGTATTTT
- | TRBJ2-7 | TRBD2 | TRBV5-6 | CASSLRGGSLTYEQYF | TGTGCCAGCAGCTTAAGGGGCGGGAGCCTAACCTACGAGCAGTACTTC
- | TRBJ1-1 | - | TRBV7-6 | CASSLGIGGNTEAFF | TGTGCCAGCAGCTTAGGGATCGGGGGGAACACTGAAGCTTTCTTT
- | TRBJ1-2 | - | TRBV18 | CASSPGFPRGFGYTF | TGTGCCAGCTCACCAGGCTTCCCCAGGGGTTTCGGCTACACCTTC
once | TRBJ1-1 | - | TRBV15 | CATSPTRDTEAFF | TGTGCCACCAGCCCCACTAGGGACACTGAAGCTTTCTTT
- | TRBJ1-6 | - | TRBV5-1 | CASSFGRVRSPLHF | TGCGCCAGCAGCTTCGGCAGGGTGAGGTCACCCCTCCACTTT
once | TRBJ1-6 | - | TRBV11-1 | CASSLEGNSPLHF | TGTGCCAGCAGCTTAGAGGGGAATTCACCCCTCCACTTT
- | TRBJ2-7 | - | TRBV11-2 | CASSKTAYEQYF | TGTGCCAGCAGCAAGACAGCCTACGAGCAGTACTTC
- | TRBJ2-3 | - | TRBV27 | CASSSPPYPDTQYF | TGTGCCAGCAGTTCCCCCCCCTACCCTGATACGCAGTATTTT
few | TRBJ1-2 | - | TRBV14 | CASSLSAGGYGYTF | TGTGCCAGCAGCCTTTCGGCGGGGGGCTATGGCTACACCTTC
- | TRBJ1-6 | TRBD1 | TRBV2 | CASRDSGQGNSPLHF | TGTGCCAGCAGGGACTCGGGACAGGGGAATTCACCCCTCCACTTT
- | TRBJ2-7 | TRBD1 | TRBV27 | CASSYAGTGSYEQYF | TGTGCCAGCAGTTACGCCGGGACAGGGTCCTACGAGCAGTACTTC
- | TRBJ1-1 | - | TRBV6-5 | CASSYAMNTEAFF | TGTGCCAGCAGTTATGCTATGAACACTGAAGCTTTCTTT
- | TRBJ1-2 | - | TRBV3-1/TRBV3-2 | CASSLNEVRGYTF | TGTGCCAGCAGTCTAAATGAAGTACGTGGCTACACCTTC
- | TRBJ1-5 | TRBD1 | TRBV28 | CASSPGTGSPNQPQHF | TGTGCCAGCAGTCCCGGGACAGGGAGTCCGAATCAGCCCCAGCATTTT
- | TRBJ1-2 | - | TRBV7-8 | CASSLIGGYGYTF | TGTGCCAGCAGCTTAATCGGGGGCTATGGCTACACCTTC
- | TRBJ2-7 | - | TRBV27 | CASSNGRGTEQYF | TGTGCCAGCAGCAACGGCAGGGGCACCGAGCAGTACTTC
- | TRBJ1-1 | TRBD1 | TRBV7-6 | CASSEDRGSTEAFF | TGTGCCAGCAGCGAAGACAGGGGAAGCACTGAAGCTTTCTTT
- | TRBJ2-1 | TRBD2 | TRBV9 | CASSGIGTSGINEQFF | TGTGCCAGCAGCGGGATTGGGACTAGCGGAATCAATGAGCAGTTCTTC
- | TRBJ2-2 | TRBD1 | TRBV18 | CASSPTRGQGRNTGELFF | TGTGCCAGCTCACCGACAAGAGGACAGGGAAGGAACACCGGGGAGCTGTTTTTT
once | TRBJ1-2 | - | TRBV5-1 | CASTLSQGNYGYTF | TGCGCCAGCACGCTATCCCAGGGGAACTATGGCTACACCTTC
few | TRBJ1-6 | - | TRBV28 | CASRPTGTYNSPLHF | TGTGCCAGCAGACCTACAGGGACCTATAATTCACCCCTCCACTTT
- | TRBJ1-2 | - | TRBV28 | CASSLRPGLKVYGYTF | TGTGCCAGCAGTTTAAGGCCGGGACTGAAGGTCTATGGCTACACCTTC
- | TRBJ2-3 | - | TRBV5-1 | CASSLISARGSSTDTQYF | TGCGCCAGCAGCTTGATTTCGGCCCGGGGGAGTAGCACAGATACGCAGTATTTT
- | TRBJ1-2 | - | TRBV10-3 | CAISTTAISSTF | TGTGCCATCAGTACGACAGCTATTTCGTCCACCTTC
- | TRBJ2-3 | TRBD1 | TRBV19 | CASSIGTGVPQYF | TGTGCCAGTAGTATAGGGACAGGGGTTCCGCAGTATTTT
- | TRBJ2-7 | TRBD2 | TRBV28 | CASSPVAGFISYEQYF | TGTGCCAGCAGTCCTGTAGCGGGCTTTATCTCCTACGAGCAGTACTTC
- | TRBJ1-2 | TRBD1 | TRBV7-2 | CASSSTRPGQGYGYTF | TGTGCCAGCAGCTCGACCCGCCCGGGACAGGGCTATGGCTACACCTTC
- | TRBJ1-1 | - | TRBV12-3/TRBV12-4 | CASSQGTNTEAFF | TGTGCCAGCAGCCAGGGGACGAACACTGAAGCTTTCTTT
- | TRBJ1-1 | - | TRBV25-1 | CASSERWEGGGAFF | TGTGCCAGCAGTGAAAGGTGGGAGGGGGGAGGAGCTTTCTTT
once | TRBJ2-7 | TRBD1 | TRBV15 | CATSRDTGAYEQYF | TGTGCCACCAGCAGAGATACAGGGGCCTACGAGCAGTACTTC
- | TRBJ2-2 | TRBD2 | TRBV7-9 | CASSPGTSGSTGELFF | TGTGCCAGCAGCCCCGGGACTAGCGGGAGTACCGGGGAGCTGTTTTTT
- | TRBJ2-7 | - | TRBV6-1 | CASSELGAGESFYEQYF | TGTGCCAGCAGTGAATTGGGGGCGGGAGAATCATTCTACGAGCAGTACTTC
- | TRBJ2-1 | - | TRBV11-2 | CASSLVSFIGNEQFF | TGTGCCAGCAGCTTAGTTAGCTTTATCGGGAATGAGCAGTTCTTC
- | TRBJ1-6 | TRBD1 | TRBV23-1 | CASSQFGTGDSPLHF | TGCGCCAGCAGTCAATTTGGGACAGGGGATTCACCCCTCCACTTT
once | TRBJ2-7 | TRBD1 | TRBV5-4 | CASSLDRSSSYEQYF | TGTGCCAGCAGCCTGGACAGGTCGAGCTCCTACGAGCAGTACTTC
- | TRBJ2-2 | TRBD2 | TRBV30 | CAWRGKLAGGTNTGELFF | TGTGCCTGGAGAGGTAAGCTAGCGGGAGGGACGAACACCGGGGAGCTGTTTTTT
- | TRBJ1-2 | - | TRBV29-1 | CSVDNIRGIGYTF | TGCAGCGTTGATAATATCAGGGGCATTGGCTACACCTTC
- | TRBJ1-1 | - | TRBV2 | CASRKDRLRGPTEAFF | TGTGCCAGCAGGAAAGACCGTTTGCGGGGTCCCACTGAAGCTTTCTTT
many | TRBJ1-5 | - | TRBV6-5 | CASSYSRGNQPQHF | TGTGCCAGCAGTTACAGCAGGGGTAATCAGCCCCAGCATTTT
- | TRBJ2-2 | TRBD1 | TRBV25-1 | CASRRGGRGTGELFF | TGTGCCAGCAGGCGAGGGGGCAGAGGGACCGGGGAGCTGTTTTTT
once | TRBJ1-5 | TRBD1 | TRBV4-1 | CASSTGQGENQPQHF | TGCGCCAGCAGCACCGGACAGGGAGAGAATCAGCCCCAGCATTTT
- | TRBJ2-3 | TRBD2 | TRBV19 | CASSLGSGATDTQYF | TGTGCCAGTAGTCTCGGTAGCGGGGCCACAGATACGCAGTATTTT
few | TRBJ2-3 | TRBD2 | TRBV9 | CASSPWGGSTDTQYF | TGTGCCAGCAGCCCGTGGGGGGGATCCACAGATACGCAGTATTTT
once | TRBJ1-1 | - | TRBV7-9 | CASIQQELNTEAFF | TGTGCCAGCATCCAACAGGAGCTTAACACTGAAGCTTTCTTT
- | TRBJ2-4 | - | TRBV7-6 | CASSLGRASGIAKNIQYF | TGTGCCAGCAGCTTAGGCCGGGCGAGCGGTATAGCCAAAAACATTCAGTACTTC